This TCR beta chain was recorded in a study of cytomegalovirus exposure and HLA in healthy donors. The repertoire was sequenced with immunoSEQ multiplex PCR; TCRdb's copy has only in-frame clones and lacks some. Of more than 200,000 clones listed, roughly 84% were seen once; the top ten hold 9.5% to 15%. V was trimmed by 0 bases and J by 3 bases, leaving 10 bases between them. The germline CDR1 and CDR2 sequences are SGDLS and YYNGEE. The CDR3 consists of 14 residues. V gene TRBV9 combines with J gene TRBJ2-7; perhaps TRBD1 as D (6 bases). Sequenced input: PBMCs. The TCR sequence derives from a man aged 18 to 35 in good health and CMV-seropositive. The CDR3 bases are TGTGCCAGCAGCGTAGATGGGACAATCTACGAGCAGTACTTC. It encodes CASSVDGTIYEQYF.